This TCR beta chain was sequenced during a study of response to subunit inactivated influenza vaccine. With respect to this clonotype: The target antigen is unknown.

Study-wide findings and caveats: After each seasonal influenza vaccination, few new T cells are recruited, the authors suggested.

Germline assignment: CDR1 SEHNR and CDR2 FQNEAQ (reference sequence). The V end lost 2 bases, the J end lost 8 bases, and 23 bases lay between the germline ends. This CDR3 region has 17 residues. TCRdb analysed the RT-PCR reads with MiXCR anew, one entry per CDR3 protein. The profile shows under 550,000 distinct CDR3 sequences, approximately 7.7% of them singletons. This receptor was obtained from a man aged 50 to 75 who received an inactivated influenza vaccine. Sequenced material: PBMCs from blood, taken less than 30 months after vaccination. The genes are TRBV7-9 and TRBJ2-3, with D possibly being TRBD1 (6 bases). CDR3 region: CASSLSHRASYTLTQYF. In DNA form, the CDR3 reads TGTGCCAGCAGCTTAAGCCACAGGGCGTCTTACACACTTACGCAGTATTTT.